The rows below give T cell receptor beta chains drawn from one sample of a study of CD8 T cells in Susac syndrome. Each CDR3 protein is one row after TCRdb ran MiXCR on the immunoSEQ multiplex PCR reads. Among approximately 120,000 distinct CDR3 sequences listed, around 94% were seen once. The specimen was CD8+ T cells from PBMCs. These receptors were taken from a human donor with Susac syndrome. CDR3s include the opening cysteine and the closing phenylalanine or tryptophan. The D gene is left open where the match is weak. Only some rows state a clone size, as once, few, many or a class for expanded clones.

CDR3aa	CDR3nt	v_gene	abundance	d_gene	j_gene
CAWSSSGASGTRDTYEQYF	TGTGCCTGGAGTTCGTCGGGGGCTAGCGGGACGCGTGATACCTACGAGCAGTACTTC	TRBV30	.	TRBD2	TRBJ2-7
CATSRDLETPRAQYF	TGTGCCACCAGCAGAGATCTTGAGACTCCGCGGGCCCAGTACTTC	TRBV15	.	.	TRBJ2-5
CASSASGGPSNEQFF	TGTGCCAGCAGCGCTAGCGGGGGGCCATCCAATGAGCAGTTCTTC	TRBV7-3	.	TRBD2	TRBJ2-1
CASSELGHNEQFF	TGTGCCAGCAGTGAATTAGGACACAATGAGCAGTTCTTC	TRBV25-1	.	.	TRBJ2-1
CATSDGTADNTEAFF	TGTGCCACCAGTGACGGGACAGCCGACAACACTGAAGCTTTCTTT	TRBV24-1	.	TRBD1	TRBJ1-1
CASSPTEGARETQYF	TGTGCCAGCAGCCCGACTGAGGGGGCCCGGGAGACCCAGTACTTC	TRBV7-9	.	TRBD1	TRBJ2-5
CASRWLLSTDTQYF	TGTGCCAGCAGGTGGCTCCTCAGCACAGATACGCAGTATTTT	TRBV7-9	.	.	TRBJ2-3
CASSGDTVPLTQYF	TGCGCCAGCAGCGGGGATACCGTACCCCTTACGCAGTATTTT	TRBV5-1	once	.	TRBJ2-3
CASSQDPTPIADLKYQETQYF	TGCGCCAGCAGCCAAGATCCAACGCCTATAGCGGACCTAAAGTACCAAGAGACCCAGTACTTC	TRBV4-3	.	.	TRBJ2-5
CASRRRQDTEAFF	TGCGCCAGCAGGAGAAGACAGGACACTGAAGCTTTCTTT	TRBV4-1	.	.	TRBJ1-1
CASSASTGQGETQYF	TGTGCCAGCAGTGCCTCAACAGGGCAGGGCGAGACCCAGTACTTC	TRBV6-4	.	.	TRBJ2-5
CASSLTGHQETQYF	TGTGCCAGCAGTTTAACAGGGCACCAAGAGACCCAGTACTTC	TRBV6-5	.	.	TRBJ2-5
CASSDDPGQGVNEQFF	TGTGCCAGCAGTGACGATCCGGGACAGGGGGTCAATGAGCAGTTCTTC	TRBV6-4	.	TRBD1	TRBJ2-1
CASSPLPGQVNTEAFF	TGTGCCAGCAGTCCCCTTCCGGGACAAGTGAACACTGAAGCTTTCTTT	TRBV7-9	.	.	TRBJ1-1
CASSWEPGANVLTF	TGTGCCAGCAGTTGGGAACCTGGGGCCAACGTCCTGACTTTC	TRBV6-2/TRBV6-3	.	.	TRBJ2-6
CASSPQDRTGPGLVGYTF	TGCGCCAGCAGCCCACAAGATAGAACGGGGCCGGGGCTAGTTGGCTACACCTTC	TRBV4-1	.	.	TRBJ1-2
CASSDRDIAYEQYF	TGCGCCAGCAGTGATCGGGACATAGCCTACGAGCAGTACTTC	TRBV10-2	.	.	TRBJ2-7
CASSPGISNQPQHF	TGTGCCAGCAGCCCAGGGATTAGCAATCAGCCCCAGCATTTT	TRBV6-5	.	.	TRBJ1-5
CAWSSQGHYGYTF	TGTGCCTGGAGTTCACAGGGACACTATGGCTACACCTTC	TRBV30	.	.	TRBJ1-2
CSVPLRTGNGYTF	TGCAGCGTCCCCCTCCGGACAGGGAATGGCTACACCTTC	TRBV29-1	.	TRBD1	TRBJ1-2
CASSWEYAGGRQETQYF	TGTGCCAGCAGTTGGGAATACGCGGGGGGGCGGCAAGAGACCCAGTACTTC	TRBV6-5	few	TRBD2	TRBJ2-5
CAWSVAGGNQPQHF	TGTGCCTGGAGTGTAGCGGGGGGGAATCAGCCCCAGCATTTT	TRBV30	.	.	TRBJ1-5
CSVMTGASWETQYF	TGCAGCGTTATGACAGGGGCGTCCTGGGAGACCCAGTACTTC	TRBV29-1	.	TRBD1	TRBJ2-5
CASSYSRDNNSPLHF	TGTGCCAGCAGTTACAGTCGGGACAATAATTCACCCCTCCACTTT	TRBV6-6	.	.	TRBJ1-6
CASSVGGGQETQYF	TGTGCCAGCAGCGTAGGGGGCGGTCAAGAGACCCAGTACTTC	TRBV9	few	.	TRBJ2-5
CATRDRDTFSGELFF	TGTGCCACCAGGGACCGGGACACCTTCTCCGGGGAGCTGTTTTTT	TRBV15	.	.	TRBJ2-2
CASSPGDSNYGYTF	TGTGCCAGCAGCCCCGGAGACAGTAACTATGGCTACACCTTC	TRBV5-6	.	.	TRBJ1-2
CASSWELGRPHEQYF	TGTGCCAGCAGCTGGGAGCTGGGGCGCCCCCACGAGCAGTACTTC	TRBV3-1	.	.	TRBJ2-7
CASSPRTSGQPLAKNIQYF	TGTGCCAGCAGCCCCCGGACTAGCGGACAACCTCTAGCCAAAAACATTCAGTACTTC	TRBV5-4	once	TRBD2	TRBJ2-4
CASTSGENEQFF	TGTGCCAGCACCTCCGGGGAAAATGAGCAGTTCTTC	TRBV28	.	.	TRBJ2-1
CASSFLTSGSGANVLTF	TGTGCCAGCAGCTTTTTGACTAGCGGGTCTGGGGCCAACGTCCTGACTTTC	TRBV7-9	.	TRBD2	TRBJ2-6
CASSQGLAGSGEQFF	TGTGCCAGCAGCCAAGGGCTAGCGGGATCGGGTGAGCAGTTCTTC	TRBV14	.	TRBD2	TRBJ2-1
CASSQDGERQGLYGYTF	TGCGCCAGCAGCCAAGATGGGGAGCGACAGGGCCTCTATGGCTACACCTTC	TRBV4-3	.	TRBD1	TRBJ1-2
CASSLGGYQETQYF	TGTGCCAGCAGCTTGGGAGGGTACCAAGAGACCCAGTACTTC	TRBV5-6	.	.	TRBJ2-5
CASAKQGPQETQYF	TGTGCCAGCGCCAAGCAGGGCCCCCAAGAGACCCAGTACTTC	TRBV3-1	.	.	TRBJ2-5
CASSYSMRETGIPNEQYF	TGTGCCAGCAGTTACTCGATGCGAGAAACAGGGATCCCCAACGAGCAGTACTTC	TRBV6-5	.	.	TRBJ2-7
CASRPGTGDDYEQYF	TGTGCCAGCAGGCCCGGGACAGGGGACGACTACGAGCAGTACTTC	TRBV12-3/TRBV12-4	.	TRBD1	TRBJ2-7
CASSQEGAAYEQYF	TGCGCCAGCAGCCAAGAAGGAGCGGCTTACGAGCAGTACTTC	TRBV4-3	.	.	TRBJ2-7
CASSFGGWEQYF	TGTGCCAGCAGCTTCGGGGGTTGGGAGCAGTACTTC	TRBV7-9	.	.	TRBJ2-7